A single sample is the source of the 7 T cell receptor beta chains below, sequenced in a study of T cell clonotyping in hematopoietic cell transplantation. The protocol was immunoSEQ multiplex PCR, while the TCRdb copy is restricted to in-frame clones and leaves out a portion. The sample consists of more than 6,000 clones, over 35% of them appearing once. The material was peripheral blood mononuclear cells, obtained 30 days after allogeneic stem cell transplant. The receptors stem from a female patient over 55 who had an allogeneic stem cell transplant, so the T cells may come from the graft donor. Some clones in this sample may be carry-over from other donors' samples.

In its sample, this clone was seen a few times. The V call is TRBV29-1, the J call TRBJ1-1, with D uncertain. Germline lookup yields CDR1 SQVTM and CDR2 ANQGSEA. Trimming shortened V by 7 bases and J by 1 base, and 16 bases separated the two germline ends. The CDR3 totals 14 residues. The CDR3 loop reads CSALSGLGNTEAFF. In DNA, the CDR3 is TGCAGCGCTTTGTCCGGACTCGGGAACACTGAAGCTTTCTTT.

The chain recombines TRBV27 with TRBJ1-5; D not resolved. Germline assignment: CDR1 MNHEY and CDR2 SMNVEV (reference sequence). The V gene lost 6 bases and the J gene lost 1 base, with 10 bases spanning the gap. This CDR3 is built from 14 residues. CDR3 loop: CASRGRESNQPQHF. The CDR3 DNA reads as TGTGCCAGCAGGGGGAGGGAAAGCAATCAGCCCCAGCATTTT.

On this clone: The identical CDR3 is also encoded by other nucleotide sequences in the sample. This sequence joins TRBV30 and TRBJ1-5, with D uncertain. This CDR3 region has 13 residues. V lost 0 bases and J lost 1, with 4 bases in between. Germline CDR1 reads GTSNPN; CDR2 reads SVGIG (reference sequence). CDR3 in DNA: TGTGCCTGGAGTGTAGGGAGCAATCAGCCCCAGCATTTT. This encodes CAWSVGSNQPQHF.

The chain combines TRBV5-1 with TRBJ2-3; TRBD1 matches at 9 bases. J lost 4 bases, V lost 5 bases, and 5 bases had no gene match. CDR3 length: 14 residues. Germline V gene sequence: CDR1 SGHRS, CDR2 YFSETQ. CDR3 nucleotide sequence: TGCGCCAGCAGTCCCGGGACAGGGTCAGATACGCAGTATTTT. It specifies CASSPGTGSDTQYF.

V gene TRBV30 combines with J gene TRBJ2-5, with 10 nucleotides matching TRBD2. CDR3 length equals 12 residues. Trimming removed 4 bases from V and 5 bases from J; junction bases left unmatched: 1. Germline V lookup: CDR1 GTSNPN, CDR2 SVGIG (reference sequence). The CDR3 sequence is CAWNSGGETQYF. CDR3 DNA sequence: TGTGCCTGGAATAGCGGGGGGGAGACCCAGTACTTC.

V usage is TRBV4-1 and J usage is TRBJ1-5; 7 positions agree with TRBD1. The germline gives CDR1 MGHRA, CDR2 YSYEKL. This CDR3 has 15 amino acids. After removal of 7 bases from V and 5 bases from J, the junction contained 11 bases not matched to a gene. CDR3: CASTYEGGSHQPQHF. The CDR3 DNA reads TGCGCCAGCACCTACGAAGGGGGCTCCCATCAGCCCCAGCATTTT.

In this sample, this clone turned up a few times. The rearrangement joins TRBV9 to TRBJ2-7; D is unclear. The ends were cut back, 0 bases at V and 2 bases at J, with 9 bases in the middle. Germline CDR1 and CDR2: SGDLS and YYNGEE. The CDR3 extends over 14 amino acids. The CDR3 DNA follows: TGTGCCAGCAGCGTAGCTCTGGGAACCTACGAGCAGTACTTC. Translated: CASSVALGTYEQYF.